The subject of this entry is one T cell receptor (beta chain). Its matching antigen is unknown. The germline CDR1 and CDR2 sequences are SGHRS and YFSETQ. The CDR3 has 14 amino acids. J lost 7 bases, V lost 3 bases, and 6 bases had no gene match. Researchers prepared the TCRbeta library using unique molecular identifiers, the study reports. TCRdb reprocessed the PCR reads via MiXCR and lists one record per CDR3 protein. The repertoire includes 300,000 to 400,000 distinct CDR3 sequences, 23% of them detected once, and approximately 11% sits in the top ten. This record comes from a study of T-cell reconstitution after alpha-beta-depleted transplantation in children. Findings and limits, study-wide: Counts and diversity of T cells one year after transplant came mostly from newly produced T cells. Alpha-beta T cells about two months after transplant reportedly derived from several hundred expanded graft clones. At day 60, the high TCRbeta diversity found in some patients originated from recipient T cells and thymic progenitors that had survived.

The chain joins TRBV5-1 to TRBJ1-4, with 7 bases lining up with TRBD1. The receptor's source is a male patient younger than 18 who had a stem cell transplant for acute lymphoblastic leukemia, so the T cells may come from the graft donor. Sequences were derived from PBMCs, mostly from graft donor cells, sampled 180 days after TCRalphabeta/CD19-depleted stem cell transplant. This CDR3 reads CASSSPGGGEKLFF. CDR3 sequence (DNA): TGCGCCAGCAGCTCGCCAGGGGGGGGTGAAAAACTGTTTTTT.